These 18 T cell receptor beta chains share one sample of origin, sequenced in a study of shared clonotypes between healthy human individuals. As defined, naive CD8 cells were CD45RO-negative and positively selected for CCR7, with terminally differentiated effector memory CD45RA+ cells excluded. Sequenced by immunoSEQ multiplex PCR; TCRdb stores in-frame clones only, minus some. The table has about 2.2 million clones, approximately 94% seen once; the top ten hold 1.5% to 2%. Sequencing was carried out using naive CD8+ T cells from PBMCs. The receptors shown here come from a man aged 18-30 years in good health. Some clones in this sample may be carry-over from other donors' samples.

This rearrangement joins TRBV28 to TRBJ2-7; D assignment may be TRBD1 or TRBD2 (8 bases each). CDR1 is MDHEN, CDR2 SYDVKM, per germline. The germline V and J ends were trimmed by 3 bases and 3 bases, with 30 bases remaining between them. The CDR3 length is 20 residues. CDR3 nucleotide sequence: TGTGCCAGCAGTTTGGGTACGTGGCAGGGGGCACTAGCGGTAGGCTACGAGCAGTACTTC. This translates into CASSLGTWQGALAVGYEQYF.

CDR3: CASSKPNEQYF. As DNA, the CDR3 is TGTGCCAGCAGCAAACCTAACGAGCAGTACTTC. The chain is built from TRBV7-8 and TRBJ2-7; D gene ambiguous. V shed 5 bases and J shed 5 bases, with 7 bases lying between them. Germline lookup yields CDR1 SGHVS and CDR2 FQNEAQ. This CDR3 spans 11 amino acids.

The rearrangement links TRBV28 to TRBJ2-3; D may be TRBD1 (6 bases). Deletions cut 3 bases from V and 4 bases from J, with 17 bases between. The CDR3 has 16 amino acids. Germline V CDR1 and CDR2: MDHEN, SYDVKM. The CDR3 protein is CASSFSNRVGSDTQYF. As DNA, the CDR3 is TGTGCCAGCAGTTTCTCAAACAGGGTGGGATCAGATACGCAGTATTTT.

The chain uses TRBV7-2 and TRBJ2-7; TRBD1 aligns across 8 bases. V lost 5 bases and J lost 4; bases outside the gene matches: 7. This CDR3 region has 14 residues. Germline loops: CDR1 SGHTA, CDR2 FQGNSA. The CDR3, as DNA: TGTGCCAGCAGCGAACGAGACAGGGGTTACGAGCAGTACTTC. Encoded protein: CASSERDRGYEQYF.

The chain links TRBV4-3 to TRBJ2-2; possible D gene TRBD2, 5 bases. V gave up 1 base and J gave up 6 bases, with 6 bases separating them. There are 13 residues in the CDR3. The germline gives CDR1 LGHNA, CDR2 YSLEER. CDR3 sequence: CASSQVRAGELFF. The CDR3 DNA follows: TGCGCCAGCAGCCAAGTGCGGGCCGGGGAGCTGTTTTTT.

The V and J genes are TRBV19 and TRBJ2-3, with TRBD2 matching over 10 bases. J was trimmed by 5 bases and V by 2 bases; bases with no gene match: 13. CDR3 length: 18 amino acids. Germline CDR1 is LNHDA and CDR2 is SQIVND (reference sequence). DNA of the CDR3: TGTGCCAGTAGTATAAGGCCCGCTAGCGGGAGAAATCGAGATACGCAGTATTTT. Residues: CASSIRPASGRNRDTQYF. The full variable domain, rest sourced from reference TRBV19 and TRBJ2-3, is DGGITQSPKYLFRKEGQNVTLSCEQNLNHDAMYWYRQDPGQGLRLIYYSQIVNDFQKGDIAEGYSVSREKKESFPLTVTSAQKNPTAFYLCASSIRPASGRNRDTQYFGPGTRLTVL.

The CDR3 bases are TGTGCCAGCAGTGCCGGGGGAGAAGGCTACGAGCAGTACTTC. This codes for CASSAGGEGYEQYF. The chain combines TRBV27 with TRBJ2-7, with TRBD2 as a possible D gene (6 bases). Germline CDR1 reads MNHEY; CDR2 reads SMNVEV (reference sequence). This CDR3 has 14 amino acids. V lost 5 bases and J lost 3, with 14 bases in between.

Here the CDR3 reads CASTLRTGGDDYGYTF. DNA for the CDR3: TGTGCCAGCACCCTCAGGACGGGGGGGGATGACTATGGCTACACCTTC. V gene TRBV19 combines with J gene TRBJ1-2; D may be TRBD1 (5 bases). V dropped 9 bases and J dropped 3 bases, with 23 bases sitting between them. Germline values: CDR1 LNHDA, CDR2 SQIVND (reference sequence). This CDR3 contains 16 residues.

In this sample, this clone turned up a few times. V and J are TRBV19 and TRBJ1-4; D remains ambiguous. CDR3 length: 12 amino acids. V lost 3 bases, J lost 6 bases, and 5 bases lay in between. From germline, CDR1 is LNHDA and CDR2 SQIVND (reference sequence). CDR3 DNA sequence: TGTGCCAGTAGTATTGCTGATGAAAAACTGTTTTTT. It specifies CASSIADEKLFF. The full variable domain, rest sourced from reference TRBV19 and TRBJ1-4, is DGGITQSPKYLFRKEGQNVTLSCEQNLNHDAMYWYRQDPGQGLRLIYYSQIVNDFQKGDIAEGYSVSREKKESFPLTVTSAQKNPTAFYLCASSIADEKLFFGSGTQLSVL.

The chain is built from TRBV6-1 and TRBJ1-5, with D possibly being TRBD1 (5 bases). Trimming pared 4 bases from V and 9 bases from J, leaving 16 bases between. Germline-derived CDR1 and CDR2 are MNHNS and SASEGT. The CDR3 runs to 14 residues. The CDR3 region has the DNA TGTGCCAGCAGTGGGTCAGGGAACCGTACGCCCCAGCATTTT. Amino acid sequence: CASSGSGNRTPQHF.

The chain employs TRBV9 and TRBJ1-3; D is unresolved. CDR3 size: 12 residues. The V end was cut by 1 base, the J end by 8 bases, with 7 bases between. Per the germline V gene, CDR1 is SGDLS and CDR2 is YYNGEE. The CDR3 DNA reads TGTGCCAGCAGCGTACGAGAAGACACCATATATTTT. This gives the protein CASSVREDTIYF.

As to this clone: At the DNA level, this CDR3 is encoded by other sequences in the same sample as well. V and J are TRBV28 and TRBJ2-1; D ambiguous. CDR3 length: 13 amino acids. Trimming shortened V by 2 bases and J by 0 bases, and 2 bases separated the two germline ends. Germline lookup yields CDR1 MDHEN and CDR2 SYDVKM. DNA for the CDR3: TGTGCCAGCAGTTTAAGCTCCTACAATGAGCAGTTCTTC. Residues: CASSLSSYNEQFF.

This CDR3 reads CASSVTSGTLNEQFF. The CDR3 region has the DNA TGCGCCAGCAGCGTTACTAGCGGGACCCTCAATGAGCAGTTCTTC. This rearrangement joins TRBV5-1 to TRBJ2-1; 10 bases line up with TRBD2. This CDR3 has 15 amino acids. Germline values: CDR1 SGHRS, CDR2 YFSETQ. V dropped 4 bases and J dropped 6; count of bases not matched to a gene: 7.

This chain connects TRBV5-1 to TRBJ1-1; tentative D call: TRBD1 (6 bases). The ends were cut back, 4 bases at V and 9 bases at J, with 22 bases in the middle. The CDR3 length is 15 residues. From germline, CDR1 is SGHRS and CDR2 YFSETQ. In DNA, the CDR3 is TGCGCCAGCAGCGCTAGGGGGGTCCTCCCGGAGAAAGCTTTCTTT. This encodes CASSARGVLPEKAFF. The full variable domain, its missing parts supplied by reference TRBV5-1 and TRBJ1-1, is KAGVTQTPRYLIKTRGQQVTLSCSPISGHRSVSWYQQTPGQGLQFLFEYFSETQRNKGNFPGRFSGRQFSNSRSEMNVSTLELGDSALYLCASSARGVLPEKAFFGQGTRLTVV.

This chain links TRBV27 with TRBJ1-5, with no clear D. With 6 bases removed from V and 3 bases from J, the gap between germline ends came to 12 bases. Germline loops: CDR1 MNHEY, CDR2 SMNVEV (reference sequence). The CDR3 spans 14 residues. CDR3 sequence reads: CASSLREANQPQHF. DNA of the CDR3: TGTGCCAGCAGCCTGCGGGAGGCCAATCAGCCCCAGCATTTT.

This clone was counted a single time. This chain uses TRBV28 with TRBJ2-7; unclear D gene. The V and J ends lost 2 bases and 3 bases respectively, with 17 bases between them. The CDR3 is 16 amino acids. Per germline, CDR1 MDHEN and CDR2 SYDVKM. This chain's CDR3 is CASSLNLQSPDYEQYF. The CDR3 DNA reads as TGTGCCAGCAGTTTAAATTTGCAAAGTCCGGACTACGAGCAGTACTTC.

This rearrangement joins TRBV9 to TRBJ1-2, with a possible D match to TRBD1 (5 bases). Germline loops: CDR1 SGDLS, CDR2 YYNGEE. Deletions cut 0 bases from V and 7 bases from J, with 16 bases between. This CDR3 spans 15 amino acids. In nucleotides, the CDR3 is TGTGCCAGCAGCGTAGCCGACCAGGGCCCGCGTGGCTACACCTTC. Protein: CASSVADQGPRGYTF.

The chain employs TRBV6-5 and TRBJ2-3; D uncertain. CDR3 size: 15 residues. V dropped 4 bases and J dropped 1 base, with 12 bases sitting between them. Germline CDR1 reads MNHEY; CDR2 reads SVGAGI. CDR3 in amino acids: CASSSLFTGTDTQYF. Written as DNA, the CDR3 is TGTGCCAGCAGTTCCCTGTTTACAGGCACAGATACGCAGTATTTT.